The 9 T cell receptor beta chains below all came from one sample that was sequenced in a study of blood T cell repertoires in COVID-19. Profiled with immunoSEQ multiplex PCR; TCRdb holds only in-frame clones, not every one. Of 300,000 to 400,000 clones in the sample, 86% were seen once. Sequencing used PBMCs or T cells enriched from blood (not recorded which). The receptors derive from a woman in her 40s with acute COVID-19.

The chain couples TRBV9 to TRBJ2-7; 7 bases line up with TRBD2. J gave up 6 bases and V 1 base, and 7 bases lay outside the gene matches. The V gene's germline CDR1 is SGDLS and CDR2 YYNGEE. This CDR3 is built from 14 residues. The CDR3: CASSVRSGGGEQYF. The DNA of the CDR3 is TGTGCCAGCAGCGTAAGGTCGGGGGGTGGCGAGCAGTACTTC.

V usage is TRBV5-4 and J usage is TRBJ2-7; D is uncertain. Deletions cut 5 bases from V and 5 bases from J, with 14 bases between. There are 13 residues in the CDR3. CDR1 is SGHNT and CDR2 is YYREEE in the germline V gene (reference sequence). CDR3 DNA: TGTGCCAGCAGTACATGGTTGTCTCACGAGCAGTACTTC. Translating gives CASSTWLSHEQYF. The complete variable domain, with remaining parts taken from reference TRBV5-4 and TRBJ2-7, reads ETGVTQSPTHLIKTRGQQVTLRCSSQSGHNTVSWYQQALGQGPQFIFQYYREEENGRGNFPPRFSGLQFPNYSSELNVNALELDDSALYLCASSTWLSHEQYFGPGTRLTVT.

CDR3 sequence reads: CASSVGLNGDQPQHF. CDR3 nucleotides: TGTGCCAGCAGTGTCGGTTTAAACGGGGATCAGCCCCAGCATTTT. The V call is TRBV7-8, the J call TRBJ1-5; D unclear. Germline V lookup: CDR1 SGHVS, CDR2 FQNEAQ. Trimming removed 6 bases from V and 5 bases from J, with 17 bases in between. The CDR3 is made up of 15 amino acids.

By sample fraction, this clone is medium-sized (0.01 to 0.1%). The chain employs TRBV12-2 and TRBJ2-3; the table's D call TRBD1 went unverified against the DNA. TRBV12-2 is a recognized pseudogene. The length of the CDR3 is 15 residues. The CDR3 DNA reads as TGTGCAAGTCGCTTATCGGACAGGGGGCATTATAGGGAGTATTTT. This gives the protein CASRLSDRGHYREYF.

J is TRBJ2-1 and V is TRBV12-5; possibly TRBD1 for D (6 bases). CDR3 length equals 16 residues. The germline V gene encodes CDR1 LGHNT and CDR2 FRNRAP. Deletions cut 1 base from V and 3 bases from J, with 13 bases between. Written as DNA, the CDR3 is TGTGCTAGTGGTTTGGGTACAGGGCTGGGCTACAATGAGCAGTTCTTC. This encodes CASGLGTGLGYNEQFF.

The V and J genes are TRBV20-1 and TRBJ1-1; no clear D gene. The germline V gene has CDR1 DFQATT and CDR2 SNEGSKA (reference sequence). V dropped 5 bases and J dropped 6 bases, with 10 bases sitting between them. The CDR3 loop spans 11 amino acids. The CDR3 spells CSAGGRSEAFF. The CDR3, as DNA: TGCAGTGCTGGCGGTAGATCTGAAGCTTTCTTT.

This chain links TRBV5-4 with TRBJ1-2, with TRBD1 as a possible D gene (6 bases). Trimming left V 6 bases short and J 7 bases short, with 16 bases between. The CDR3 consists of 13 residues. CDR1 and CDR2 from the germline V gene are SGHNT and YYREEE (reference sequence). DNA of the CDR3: TGTGCCAGCACCGAACAGGGAAATGGTGGCTACACCTTC. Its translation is CASTEQGNGGYTF.

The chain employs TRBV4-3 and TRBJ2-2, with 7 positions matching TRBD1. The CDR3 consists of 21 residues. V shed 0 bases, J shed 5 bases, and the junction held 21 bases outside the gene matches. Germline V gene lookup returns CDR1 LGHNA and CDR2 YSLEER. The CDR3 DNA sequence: TGCGCCAGCAGCCAAGATCATCGATTGGGACAGTTTCTCTCTACGACCGGGGAGCTGTTTTTT. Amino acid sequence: CASSQDHRLGQFLSTTGELFF.

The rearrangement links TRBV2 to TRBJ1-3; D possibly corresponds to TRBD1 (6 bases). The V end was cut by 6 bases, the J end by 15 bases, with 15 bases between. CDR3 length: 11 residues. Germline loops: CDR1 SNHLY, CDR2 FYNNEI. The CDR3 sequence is CASSYRDTPYF. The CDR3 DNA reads TGTGCCAGCAGCTACAGGGACACCCCATATTTT.